Here is one T cell receptor (beta chain) with its context. Its antigen is unknown. The CDR3 covers 13 residues. V dropped 6 bases and J dropped 7; count of bases not matched to a gene: 6. Germline lookup yields CDR1 DFQATT and CDR2 SNEGSKA (reference sequence). A library of TCRbeta sequences, prepared with unique molecular identifiers, was generated. TCRdb called the PCR reads again in MiXCR, with one record for every CDR3 protein. The table records hundreds of thousands of distinct CDR3 sequences, around 15% of them present only once. The data derive from a study of T-cell reconstitution after alpha-beta-depleted transplantation in children. General study points: The study reportedly traced alpha-beta T cells about two months after transplant to several hundred expanded graft clones. The main origin of T-cell counts and diversity one year after transplant was newly produced T cells.

This chain links TRBV20-1 with TRBJ1-6; 7 bases are a match to TRBD1. The receptor was isolated from a boy under two years old who had a stem cell transplant for Wiskott-Aldrich syndrome, so the T cells may come from the graft donor. The sample in question was PBMCs, mostly from graft donor cells, obtained 360 days after TCRalphabeta/CD19-depleted stem cell transplant. The CDR3 DNA sequence: TGCAGTGCCCTGGGGACAGTAAATTCACCCCTCCACTTT. The encoded protein is CSALGTVNSPLHF.